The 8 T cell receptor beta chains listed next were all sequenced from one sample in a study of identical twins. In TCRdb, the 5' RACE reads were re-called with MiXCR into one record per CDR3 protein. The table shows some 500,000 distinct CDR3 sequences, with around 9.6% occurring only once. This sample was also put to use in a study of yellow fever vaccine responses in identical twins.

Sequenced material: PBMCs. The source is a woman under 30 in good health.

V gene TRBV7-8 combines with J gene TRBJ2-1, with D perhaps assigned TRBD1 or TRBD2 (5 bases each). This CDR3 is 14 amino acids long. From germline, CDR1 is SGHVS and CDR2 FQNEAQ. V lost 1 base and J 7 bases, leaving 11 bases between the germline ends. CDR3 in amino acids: CASSLVGDGNEQFF. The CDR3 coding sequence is TGTGCCAGCAGCTTAGTTGGGGACGGGAATGAGCAGTTCTTC.

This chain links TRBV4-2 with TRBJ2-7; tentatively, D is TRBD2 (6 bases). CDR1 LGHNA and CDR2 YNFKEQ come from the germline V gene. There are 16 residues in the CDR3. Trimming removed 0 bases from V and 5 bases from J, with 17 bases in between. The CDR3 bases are TGTGCCAGCAGCCAAGACGGGAGTAAGGGCAGCCACGAGCAGTACTTC. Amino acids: CASSQDGSKGSHEQYF.

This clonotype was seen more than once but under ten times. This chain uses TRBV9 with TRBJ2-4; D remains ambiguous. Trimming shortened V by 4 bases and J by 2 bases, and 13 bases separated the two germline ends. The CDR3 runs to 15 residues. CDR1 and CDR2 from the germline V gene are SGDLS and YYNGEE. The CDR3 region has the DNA TGTGCCAGCAGCCCCGGATCCCCCCCCAAAAACATTCAGTACTTC. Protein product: CASSPGSPPKNIQYF.

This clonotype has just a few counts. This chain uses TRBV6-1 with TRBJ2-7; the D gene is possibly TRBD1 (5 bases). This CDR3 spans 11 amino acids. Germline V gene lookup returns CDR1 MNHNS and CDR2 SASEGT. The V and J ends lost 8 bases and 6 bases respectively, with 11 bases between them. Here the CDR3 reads CASFEDIEQYF. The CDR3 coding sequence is TGTGCCAGCTTCGAGGACATCGAGCAGTACTTC.

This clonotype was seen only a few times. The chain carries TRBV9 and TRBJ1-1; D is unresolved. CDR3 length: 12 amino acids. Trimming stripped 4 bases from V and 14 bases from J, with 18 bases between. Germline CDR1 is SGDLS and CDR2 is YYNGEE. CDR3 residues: CASSPATLWMFF. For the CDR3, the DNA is TGTGCCAGCAGCCCCGCGACCTTGTGGATGTTCTTT.

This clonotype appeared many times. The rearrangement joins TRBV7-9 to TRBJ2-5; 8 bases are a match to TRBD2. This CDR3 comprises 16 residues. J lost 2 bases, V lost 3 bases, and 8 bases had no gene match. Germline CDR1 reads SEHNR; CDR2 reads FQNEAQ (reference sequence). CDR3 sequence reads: CASSFLAGGPQETQYF. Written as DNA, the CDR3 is TGTGCCAGCAGCTTTCTGGCGGGGGGACCACAAGAGACCCAGTACTTC.

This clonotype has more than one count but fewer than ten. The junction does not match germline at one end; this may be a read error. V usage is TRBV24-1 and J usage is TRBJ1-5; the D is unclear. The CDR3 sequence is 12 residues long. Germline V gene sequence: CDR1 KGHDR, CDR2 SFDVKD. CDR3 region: CATSDGPTISDF. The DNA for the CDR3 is TGTGCCACCAGTGACGGACCGACGATATCGGATTTT.

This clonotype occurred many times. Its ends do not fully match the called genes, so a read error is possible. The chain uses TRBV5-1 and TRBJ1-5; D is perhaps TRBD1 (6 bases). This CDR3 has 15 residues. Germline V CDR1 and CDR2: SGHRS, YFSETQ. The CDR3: CASRLGPGDERPQHF. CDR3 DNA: TGCGCCAGCAGATTGGGCCCAGGGGATGAACGGCCCCAGCATTTT.